This entry lists 20 T cell receptor beta chains sequenced from one sample in a study of response to subunit inactivated influenza vaccine. TCRdb re-derived calls from the RT-PCR reads in MiXCR, one entry per CDR3 protein. Of around 480,000 distinct CDR3 sequences in the sample, roughly 9.7% were seen once. This material consisted of PBMCs from blood, taken 45 days after vaccination. The receptors were sampled from a man aged 50 or older who received an inactivated influenza vaccine.

This clonotype appeared a few times. This chain joins TRBV20-1 and TRBJ2-1; 12 bases fit TRBD2. The CDR3 spans 15 residues. The V gene's germline CDR1 is DFQATT and CDR2 SNEGSKA (reference sequence). Trimming removed 4 bases from V and 6 bases from J; junction bases left unmatched: 7. CDR3 sequence reads: CSAISPSGRANEQFF. The CDR3 region has the DNA TGCAGTGCTATAAGCCCTAGCGGGAGGGCCAATGAGCAGTTCTTC.

This clonotype was found a few times. V gene TRBV18 combines with J gene TRBJ2-3, with 10 bases matching TRBD1. V lost 3 bases and J lost 3; bases outside the gene matches: 6. The length of the CDR3 is 16 residues. CDR1 is KGHSH and CDR2 is LQKENI in the germline V gene. The CDR3 coding sequence is TGTGCCAGCTCACCGTGGACAGGGGGGGGTACAGATACGCAGTATTTT. This codes for CASSPWTGGGTDTQYF.

Concerning this clonotype itself: Since a much larger clone is just one base distant, this may be a read error. The genes are TRBV2 and TRBJ2-7; 8 bases fit TRBD2. The germline CDR1 and CDR2 sequences are SNHLY and FYNNEI. Trimming cost V 11 bases and J 3 bases; bases outside gene matches: 18. The CDR3 runs to 16 residues. The CDR3 nucleotides read TGTGCCGGCAAACACCCGACCGGGACTAGTTACTACGAGCAGTACTTC. It yields the protein CAGKHPTGTSYYEQYF.

This clonotype was observed at least ten times. This rearrangement joins TRBV6-5 to TRBJ1-2; D not resolved. The germline CDR1 and CDR2 sequences are MNHEY and SVGAGI. This CDR3 is built from 14 residues. V was cut by 0 bases and J by 7 bases, with 12 bases left in between. Here the CDR3 reads CASSYSPQMGGYTF. CDR3 bases: TGTGCCAGCAGTTACTCCCCCCAGATGGGTGGCTACACCTTC.

This clonotype has just a few counts. This rearrangement joins TRBV5-4 to TRBJ2-7, with TRBD2 identical over 11 bases. Germline V gives CDR1 SGHNT, CDR2 YYREEE (reference sequence). This CDR3 region has 16 residues. Trimming cost V 1 base and J 0 bases; bases outside gene matches: 3. CDR3 amino acids: CASSLRGLAGSYEQYF. The CDR3 region has the DNA TGTGCCAGCAGCTTGCGTGGACTAGCGGGCTCCTACGAGCAGTACTTC. Using reference TRBV5-4 and TRBJ2-7 for the parts outside the CDR3, the full variable domain is ETGVTQSPTHLIKTRGQQVTLRCSSQSGHNTVSWYQQALGQGPQFIFQYYREEENGRGNFPPRFSGLQFPNYSSELNVNALELDDSALYLCASSLRGLAGSYEQYFGPGTRLTVT.

The V gene is TRBV20-1, the J gene TRBJ2-7; the match to TRBD2 covers 8 bases. Germline-derived CDR1 and CDR2 are DFQATT and SNEGSKA (reference sequence). The CDR3 extends over 14 amino acids. After removal of 3 bases from V and 7 bases from J, the junction contained 11 bases not matched to a gene. The CDR3 nucleotides read TGCAGTGCTAGGTCCGGGACTAGGGGGGTAGAGCAGTACTTC. Translated: CSARSGTRGVEQYF.

Worth noting for this clonotype: It is likely a read error, because the conserved phenylalanine at the end of the CDR3 is missing. The chain links TRBV7-2 to TRBJ2-1; possible D gene TRBD2, 7 bases. Trimming removed 5 bases at V and 5 bases at J, with 13 bases between. There are 14 residues in the CDR3. Germline V gene lookup returns CDR1 SGHTA and CDR2 FQGNSA. The CDR3 protein is CASSPKGGHNEQFL. The CDR3 coding sequence is TGTGCCAGCAGCCCAAAGGGGGGGCACAATGAGCAGTTCTTG.

This sequence joins TRBV4-1 and TRBJ1-5; tentative D call: TRBD1 (6 bases). The CDR3 consists of 15 residues. Germline assignment: CDR1 MGHRA and CDR2 YSYEKL. V lost 0 bases, J lost 6 bases, and 12 bases lay in between. The CDR3, as DNA: TGCGCCAGCAGCCAAGATCCACAGGGAAGTCAGCCCCAGCATTTT. Translating gives CASSQDPQGSQPQHF.

This clonotype came up a few times. The V and J genes are TRBV18 and TRBJ2-1, with 11 bases identical to TRBD1. The J segment lost 3 bases and the V segment lost 3 bases, leaving 13 bases of the junction unmatched. In germline, CDR1 is KGHSH, CDR2 LQKENI. This CDR3 has 19 amino acids. CDR3 nucleotide sequence: TGTGCCAGCTCACCCCCGGACAGGGGGCGTTTTGAGGTCTACAATGAGCAGTTCTTC. Protein sequence: CASSPPDRGRFEVYNEQFF.

Notes on this clonotype: This may come from a read error, since a much larger clone is one base off. DNA for the CDR3: TGTGCCAGCAGCGGCTCCGGGATGCCTTACAATGAGCAGTTCTTC. This gives the protein CASSGSGMPYNEQFF. J is TRBJ2-1 and V is TRBV7-9; possibly TRBD2 for D (5 bases). CDR1 is SEHNR, CDR2 FQNEAQ, per germline (reference sequence). The CDR3 runs to 15 residues. The germline V and J ends were trimmed by 5 bases and 4 bases, with 15 bases remaining between them.

The CDR3 coding sequence is TGTGCCAGCAGCCCCCCAGGGGCGTTATCAGAAAAACTGTTTTTT. Its translation: CASSPPGALSEKLFF. J is TRBJ1-4 and V is TRBV2; TRBD1 might be the D (6 bases). The V gene lost 6 bases and the J gene lost 8 bases, with 19 bases spanning the gap. Germline CDR1 reads SNHLY; CDR2 reads FYNNEI. The CDR3 spans 15 residues.

The rearrangement links TRBV10-3 to TRBJ2-7; D unclear. Per germline, CDR1 ENHRY and CDR2 SYGVKD. This CDR3 comprises 12 residues. The V and J ends lost 0 bases and 6 bases respectively, with 6 bases between them. The CDR3 reads CAISESLGEQYF. As DNA, the CDR3 is TGTGCCATCAGTGAGTCGCTTGGCGAGCAGTACTTC.

This clonotype was seen repeatedly, ten times or more. V usage is TRBV20-1 and J usage is TRBJ1-1; a possible D gene is TRBD1 (6 bases). Trimming removed 3 bases at V and 3 bases at J, with 14 bases between. The germline V gene has CDR1 DFQATT and CDR2 SNEGSKA (reference sequence). There are 14 residues in the CDR3. The DNA for the CDR3 is TGCAGTGCTAGGACCGTAAGGGGGGACACTGAAGCTTTCTTT. It encodes CSARTVRGDTEAFF.

This clonotype occurred many times. This sequence joins TRBV29-1 and TRBJ2-5; D remains ambiguous. CDR3 length: 15 residues. In germline, CDR1 is SQVTM, CDR2 ANQGSEA. Trimming removed 0 bases from V and 0 bases from J, with 11 bases in between. CDR3 region: CSVEDWARDQETQYF. DNA for the CDR3: TGCAGCGTTGAAGATTGGGCCCGAGACCAAGAGACCCAGTACTTC.

The chain couples TRBV6-1 to TRBJ1-4, with 9 bases aligning to TRBD1. The V gene's germline CDR1 is MNHNS and CDR2 SASEGT. The CDR3 sequence is 14 residues long. The V segment lost 4 bases and the J segment 7 bases; nucleotides outside the gene matches: 4. CDR3 nucleotides: TGTGCCAGCAGTGCCGGGACAGGGATTGAAAAACTGTTTTTT. Amino acids: CASSAGTGIEKLFF.

The genes are TRBV29-1 and TRBJ2-7; D is unclear. Trimming took off 1 base at V and 1 base at J, with 5 bases between the two ends. CDR3 size: 12 residues. In germline, CDR1 is SQVTM, CDR2 ANQGSEA. The CDR3 is CSVEAESYEQYF. As DNA, the CDR3 is TGCAGCGTTGAAGCGGAATCCTACGAGCAGTACTTC.

This clonotype was recorded at least ten times. The J gene is TRBJ2-5, the V gene TRBV11-2, with D maybe TRBD2 (7 bases). This CDR3 has 15 amino acids. Per germline, CDR1 SGHAT and CDR2 FQNNGV. With 1 base removed from V and 1 base from J, the gap between germline ends came to 10 bases. The DNA of the CDR3 is TGTGCCAGCAGCTTAGTAGGGGGGGTCCAAGAGACCCAGTACTTC. Residues: CASSLVGGVQETQYF.

The chain combines TRBV20-1 with TRBJ2-7; D not resolved. The CDR3 runs 14 residues. Per germline, CDR1 DFQATT and CDR2 SNEGSKA (reference sequence). V gave up 3 bases and J gave up 0 bases, with 12 bases separating them. The CDR3 nucleotides are TGCAGTGCTAGGGACCCGCGTAGCTCCTACGAGCAGTACTTC. This translates into CSARDPRSSYEQYF.

This clonotype was picked up many times. The genes are TRBV20-1 and TRBJ2-1; a weak D match, TRBD1 (6 bases). CDR3 length: 16 amino acids. Per germline, CDR1 DFQATT and CDR2 SNEGSKA (reference sequence). Trimming stripped 8 bases from V and 0 bases from J, with 20 bases between. CDR3 sequence: CSPKGGGRSSYNEQFF. The DNA of the CDR3 is TGCAGTCCGAAAGGGGGTGGTAGAAGCTCCTACAATGAGCAGTTCTTC.

The chain carries TRBV7-8 and TRBJ1-5; D perhaps matches TRBD1 (5 bases). In germline, CDR1 is SGHVS, CDR2 FQNEAQ. The V end was cut by 0 bases, the J end by 0 bases, with 9 bases between. CDR3 length: 16 residues. This chain's CDR3 is CASSLARGFSNQPQHF. Here the CDR3 DNA reads TGTGCCAGCAGCTTAGCGCGGGGGTTTAGCAATCAGCCCCAGCATTTT.